The 18 T cell receptor beta chains given below trace back to one sample, sequenced in a study of blood T cell repertoires in COVID-19. Sequencing used immunoSEQ multiplex PCR; TCRdb keeps in-frame clones, though not all of them. The table records 490,000 or so clones, about 88% of them present only once. The sequenced sample was PBMCs or T cells enriched from blood (not recorded which). The receptors were sampled from a woman aged 55 to 70 who had recovered from COVID-19.

The chain carries TRBV5-1 and TRBJ1-2; D may be TRBD1 (6 bases). CDR1 is SGHRS and CDR2 is YFSETQ in the germline V gene. V lost 4 bases and J lost 4, with 14 bases in between. The CDR3 runs to 14 residues. The CDR3 loop reads CASSPAGESYGYTF. The CDR3 DNA follows: TGCGCCAGCAGCCCGGCAGGGGAGTCCTATGGCTACACCTTC.

This clone was seen once. The gene calls are TRBV21-1 and TRBJ2-7; the table gives TRBD1 as D, unverified against the DNA. TRBV21-1 is listed as a pseudogene. The CDR3 totals 14 residues. The CDR3 DNA sequence: TGTGCCAGCAGCACGAACAGGAAAGGGGACGAGCAGTACTTC. Its protein is CASSTNRKGDEQYF.

This clone showed up just a few times. This sequence joins TRBV30 and TRBJ2-2; D might be TRBD1 (6 bases). The CDR3 has 11 residues. Germline lookup yields CDR1 GTSNPN and CDR2 SVGIG (reference sequence). The CDR3 sequence is CAQTGPGELFF. CDR3 DNA: TGTGCTCAAACAGGGCCCGGGGAGCTGTTTTTT.

This chain connects TRBV30 to TRBJ2-5, with 9 bases fitting TRBD2. Germline CDR1 GTSNPN, CDR2 SVGIG (reference sequence). The CDR3 is made up of 13 amino acids. V lost 2 bases to trimming and J lost 4 bases; unmatched junction nucleotides: 2. CDR3 loop: CAWSSGLAETQYF. CDR3 nucleotide sequence: TGTGCCTGGAGTTCGGGACTAGCAGAGACCCAGTACTTC.

On this clone itself: The same CDR3 arises from other DNA sequences in this sample as well. The J gene is TRBJ1-5, the V gene TRBV6-6, with unresolved D. The CDR3 has 13 residues. The V gene's germline CDR1 is MNHNY and CDR2 SVGAGI (reference sequence). Trimming took 6 bases from V and 2 from J, leaving 8 bases between them. CDR3: CASSPPGNQPQHF. The CDR3 region has the DNA TGTGCCAGCAGCCCCCCAGGCAATCAGCCCCAGCATTTT.

For this clone: Other DNA sequences of this sample code for an identical CDR3. The DNA for the CDR3 is TGTGCCACCAGTGCAGGACAGGGCGGCTATGGCTACACCTTC. As protein: CATSAGQGGYGYTF. The chain carries TRBV24-1 and TRBJ1-2, with TRBD1 matching 8 bases. This CDR3 has 14 residues. Germline V gene data show CDR1 as KGHDR and CDR2 as SFDVKD. V was clipped by 5 bases and J by 4 bases; unmatched bases: 5.

The chain carries TRBV24-1 and TRBJ2-5, with 7 bases lining up with TRBD2. From germline, CDR1 is KGHDR and CDR2 SFDVKD. V shed 5 bases, J shed 7 bases, and the junction held 0 bases outside the gene matches. The CDR3 extends over 11 amino acids. The CDR3 DNA sequence: TGTGCCACCAGTGCGGGAGGGACCCAGTACTTC. Translated, it gives CATSAGGTQYF.

This clone was observed a handful of times. The rearrangement links TRBV5-8 to TRBJ1-5, with D perhaps TRBD1 (5 bases). The germline gives CDR1 SGHTS, CDR2 YDEGEE. CDR3 length: 15 amino acids. V lost 4 bases, J lost 0 bases, and 11 bases lay in between. The DNA for the CDR3 is TGTGCCAGCAGCATCTGGGACTATAGCAATCAGCCCCAGCATTTT. Amino acid sequence: CASSIWDYSNQPQHF.

The rearrangement uses TRBV6-5 and TRBJ2-7; the D is unclear. V gave up 6 bases and J gave up 3 bases, with 9 bases separating them. The CDR3 has 12 residues. Looked up from germline, CDR1 is MNHEY and CDR2 is SVGAGI. CDR3 sequence (DNA): TGTGCCAGCAGCCACGGTGTCTACGAGCAGTACGTC. It encodes CASSHGVYEQYV.

The J gene is TRBJ2-1, the V gene TRBV29-1, with 7 bases aligning to TRBD2. V lost 7 bases, J lost 0 bases, and 6 bases stayed unmatched. The CDR3 is made up of 14 amino acids. Germline V gene sequence: CDR1 SQVTM, CDR2 ANQGSEA. CDR3 nucleotides: TGCAGCGCCCTGGGACTAAGCTCCTACAATGAGCAGTTCTTC. Translation gives CSALGLSSYNEQFF.

The CDR3 sequence: CAISEAGGTNEKLFF. In nucleotides, the CDR3 is TGTGCCATCAGTGAAGCCGGGGGAACTAATGAAAAACTGTTTTTT. The chain carries TRBV10-3 and TRBJ1-4, with D perhaps TRBD1 (5 bases). CDR1 is ENHRY, CDR2 SYGVKD, per germline. V was pared by 3 bases and J by 1 base, with 9 bases between. CDR3 length equals 15 residues.

The chain recombines TRBV4-1 with TRBJ2-7, with 9 bases that match TRBD2. Unmatched junction bases numbered 12, after V lost 0 bases and J lost 0 bases. The germline V gene encodes CDR1 MGHRA and CDR2 YSYEKL. There are 19 residues in the CDR3. The chain's CDR3 is CASSQEARVAGGYSYEQYF. In nucleotides, the CDR3 is TGCGCCAGCAGCCAAGAGGCCCGGGTGGCGGGGGGGTACTCCTACGAGCAGTACTTC.

The chain couples TRBV19 to TRBJ1-1, with TRBD1 as a possible D gene (6 bases). Germline values: CDR1 LNHDA, CDR2 SQIVND (reference sequence). Trimming removed 1 base at V and 4 bases at J, with 10 bases between. There are 14 residues in the CDR3. This chain's CDR3 is CASSIAGVGTEAFF. The DNA of the CDR3 is TGTGCCAGTAGTATAGCAGGGGTCGGCACTGAAGCTTTCTTT. Using reference TRBV19 and TRBJ1-1 for the parts outside the CDR3, the full variable domain is DGGITQSPKYLFRKEGQNVTLSCEQNLNHDAMYWYRQDPGQGLRLIYYSQIVNDFQKGDIAEGYSVSREKKESFPLTVTSAQKNPTAFYLCASSIAGVGTEAFFGQGTRLTVV.

The chain uses TRBV27 and TRBJ1-2, with 9 nucleotides matching TRBD1. Germline trimming cut 8 bases from V and 8 bases from J; bases unmatched to any gene: 12. Germline V CDR1 and CDR2: MNHEY, SMNVEV (reference sequence). This CDR3 is 14 amino acids long. The CDR3 sequence is CASAGTGRKTGYTF. The CDR3 DNA sequence: TGTGCCAGCGCAGGGACAGGGAGAAAGACGGGCTACACCTTC.

In its sample, this clone was seen once. DNA for the CDR3: TGTGCCAGCAGCTTAGACAGGGGCGAGCAGTACGTC. As protein: CASSLDRGEQYV. The chain joins TRBV7-8 to TRBJ2-7; TRBD1 agrees at 7 bases. The CDR3 spans 12 residues. The V gene's germline CDR1 is SGHVS and CDR2 FQNEAQ. V lost 1 base, J lost 6 bases, and 0 bases stayed unmatched.

The chain joins TRBV15 to TRBJ1-3; D is possibly TRBD1 (6 bases). The CDR3 extends over 15 amino acids. V shed 4 bases and J shed 0 bases, with 10 bases lying between them. Per the germline V gene, CDR1 is LNHNV and CDR2 is YYDKDF (reference sequence). DNA for the CDR3: TGTGCCACCAGCATCGCAGGGGTCTCTGGAAACACCATATATTTT. Its protein is CATSIAGVSGNTIYF.

The chain uses TRBV3-1 (or the pseudogene TRBV3-2) and TRBJ2-3, with 12 bases aligning to TRBD2. J gave up 15 bases and V 5 bases, and 18 bases lay outside the gene matches. This CDR3 region has 16 residues. Germline loops: CDR1 LGHDT, CDR2 YNNKEL (reference sequence). The CDR3 DNA is TGTGCCAGCAGCAACGGCCCCAGACTAGCGGGGGCCCCCACATATTTT. This codes for CASSNGPRLAGAPTYF.

The CDR3 DNA reads TGTGCCAGCTCACCATATATCCGCGACAGGGGGCAGGAAAAACTGTTTTTT. Translating it yields CASSPYIRDRGQEKLFF. V and J are TRBV18 and TRBJ1-4; the match to TRBD1 covers 10 bases. There are 17 residues in the CDR3. The V gene end was trimmed by 2 bases and the J gene end by 8 bases; junction bases not matched to a gene: 11. Germline V gene data show CDR1 as KGHSH and CDR2 as LQKENI.